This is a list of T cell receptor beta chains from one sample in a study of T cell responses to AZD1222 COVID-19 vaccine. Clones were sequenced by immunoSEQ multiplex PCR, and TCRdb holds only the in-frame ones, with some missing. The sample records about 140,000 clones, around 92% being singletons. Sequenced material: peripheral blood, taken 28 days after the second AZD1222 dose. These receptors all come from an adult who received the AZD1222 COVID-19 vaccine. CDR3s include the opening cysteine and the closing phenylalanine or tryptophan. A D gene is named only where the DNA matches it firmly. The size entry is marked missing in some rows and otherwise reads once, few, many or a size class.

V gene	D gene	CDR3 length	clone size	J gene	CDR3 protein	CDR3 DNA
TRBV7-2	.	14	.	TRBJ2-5	CASSPTGGRETQYF	TGTGCCAGCAGCCCTACCGGGGGGCGAGAGACCCAGTACTTC
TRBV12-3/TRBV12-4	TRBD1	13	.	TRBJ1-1	CASSLTGATEAFF	TGTGCCAGCAGTTTAACAGGGGCCACTGAAGCTTTCTTT
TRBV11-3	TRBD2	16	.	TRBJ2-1	CASSDGTSGRSNEQFF	TGTGCCAGCAGCGATGGGACTAGCGGGAGATCCAATGAGCAGTTCTTC
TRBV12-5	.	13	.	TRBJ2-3	CASGLDAMDTQYF	TGTGCTAGTGGTTTGGACGCGATGGATACGCAGTATTTT
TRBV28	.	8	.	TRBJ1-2	CALDGYTF	TGTGCCCTGGATGGCTACACCTTC
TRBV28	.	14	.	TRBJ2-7	CASSLSPLKDEQYF	TGTGCCAGCAGTTTGTCTCCCCTAAAGGACGAGCAGTACTTC
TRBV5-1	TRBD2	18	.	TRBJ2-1	CASSAVTISGRAGNEQFF	TGCGCCAGCAGCGCCGTTACTATTAGCGGGAGGGCCGGCAATGAGCAGTTCTTC
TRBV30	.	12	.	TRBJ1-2	CAWSVHSYGYTF	TGTGCCTGGAGTGTACATAGCTATGGCTACACCTTC
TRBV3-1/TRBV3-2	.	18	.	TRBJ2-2	CASSPGTGAPLYTGELFF	TGTGCCAGCAGCCCAGGGACGGGCGCCCCGCTATACACCGGGGAGCTGTTTTTT
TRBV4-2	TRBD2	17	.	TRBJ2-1	CASSQEAGGSNSNEQFF	TGTGCCAGCAGCCAAGAGGCGGGAGGGTCGAACAGCAATGAGCAGTTCTTC
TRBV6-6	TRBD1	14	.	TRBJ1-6	CASSPGQGDSPLHF	TGTGCCAGCAGCCCGGGACAGGGGGATTCACCCCTCCACTTT
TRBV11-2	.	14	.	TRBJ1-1	CASSLGQGGTEAFF	TGTGCCAGCAGCTTAGGCCAGGGAGGTACTGAAGCTTTCTTT
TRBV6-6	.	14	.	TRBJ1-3	CASSYSGEQNTIYF	TGTGCCAGCAGTTATTCAGGGGAGCAAAACACCATATATTTT
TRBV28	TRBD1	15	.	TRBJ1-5	CASSQDQGGYQPQHF	TGTGCCAGCAGCCAGGATCAGGGGGGTTATCAGCCCCAGCATTTT
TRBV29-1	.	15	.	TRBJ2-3	CSVRRDKGMSDTQYF	TGCAGCGTTCGCCGGGACAAGGGGATGTCAGATACGCAGTATTTT
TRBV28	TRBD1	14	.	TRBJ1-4	CASRSTGDNEKLFF	TGTGCCAGCAGGTCGACAGGGGATAATGAAAAACTGTTTTTT
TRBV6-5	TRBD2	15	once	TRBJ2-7	CASSYGRGGRYEQYF	TGTGCCAGCAGTTACGGTCGGGGAGGGCGGTACGAGCAGTACTTC